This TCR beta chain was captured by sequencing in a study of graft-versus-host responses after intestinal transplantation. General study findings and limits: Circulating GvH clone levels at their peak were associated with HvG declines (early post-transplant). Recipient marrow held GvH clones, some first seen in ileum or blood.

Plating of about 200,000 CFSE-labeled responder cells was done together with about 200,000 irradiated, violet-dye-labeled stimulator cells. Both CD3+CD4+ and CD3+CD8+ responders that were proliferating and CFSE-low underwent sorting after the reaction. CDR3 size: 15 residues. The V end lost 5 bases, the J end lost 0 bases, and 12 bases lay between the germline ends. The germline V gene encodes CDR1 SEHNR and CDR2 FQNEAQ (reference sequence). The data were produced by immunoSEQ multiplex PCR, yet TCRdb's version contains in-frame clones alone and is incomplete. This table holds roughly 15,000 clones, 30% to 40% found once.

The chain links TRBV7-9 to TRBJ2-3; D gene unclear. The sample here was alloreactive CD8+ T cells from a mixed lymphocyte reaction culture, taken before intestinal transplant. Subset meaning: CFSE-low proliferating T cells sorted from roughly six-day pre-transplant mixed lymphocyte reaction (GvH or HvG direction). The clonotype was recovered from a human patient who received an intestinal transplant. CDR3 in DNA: TGTGCCAGCAGCCCCGCCTCGGTTAGCACAGATACGCAGTATTTT. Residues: CASSPASVSTDTQYF.